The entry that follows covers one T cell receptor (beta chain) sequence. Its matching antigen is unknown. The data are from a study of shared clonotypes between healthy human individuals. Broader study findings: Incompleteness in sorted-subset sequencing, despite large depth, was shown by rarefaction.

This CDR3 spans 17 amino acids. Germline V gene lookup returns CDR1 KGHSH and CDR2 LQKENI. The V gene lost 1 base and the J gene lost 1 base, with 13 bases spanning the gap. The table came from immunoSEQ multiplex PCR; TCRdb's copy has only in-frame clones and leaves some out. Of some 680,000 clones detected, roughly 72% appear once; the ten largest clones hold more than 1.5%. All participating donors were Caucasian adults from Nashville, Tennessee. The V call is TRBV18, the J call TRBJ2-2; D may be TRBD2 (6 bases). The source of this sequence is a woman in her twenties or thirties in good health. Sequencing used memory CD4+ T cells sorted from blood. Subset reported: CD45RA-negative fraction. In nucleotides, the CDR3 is TGTGCCAGCTCACCACGACTAGACACCCAGAACACCGGGGAGCTGTTTTTT. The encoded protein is CASSPRLDTQNTGELFF.